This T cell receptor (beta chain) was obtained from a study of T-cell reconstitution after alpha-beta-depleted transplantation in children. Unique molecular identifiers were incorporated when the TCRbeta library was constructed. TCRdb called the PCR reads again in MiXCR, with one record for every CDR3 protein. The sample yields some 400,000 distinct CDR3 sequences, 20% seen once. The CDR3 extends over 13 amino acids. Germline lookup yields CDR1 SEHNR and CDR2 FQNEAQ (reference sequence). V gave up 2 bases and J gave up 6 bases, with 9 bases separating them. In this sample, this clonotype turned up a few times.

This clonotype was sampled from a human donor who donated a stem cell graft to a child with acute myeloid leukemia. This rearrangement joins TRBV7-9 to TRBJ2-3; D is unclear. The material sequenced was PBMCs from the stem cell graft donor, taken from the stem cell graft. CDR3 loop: CASSLIGPDTQYF. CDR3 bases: TGTGCCAGCAGCTTAATAGGACCGGATACGCAGTATTTT.